This T cell receptor (beta chain) was sequenced for a study of graft-versus-host responses after intestinal transplantation. Trimming left V 8 bases short and J 6 bases short, with 11 bases between. CDR3 length: 12 residues. The germline V gene encodes CDR1 MNHEY and CDR2 SMNVEV (reference sequence). The protocol was immunoSEQ multiplex PCR, while the TCRdb copy is restricted to in-frame clones and leaves out a portion. The data show approximately 17,000 clones, approximately 80% seen once. The authors processed graft tissue to release intraepithelial and lamina propria lymphocytes. This clonotype was obtained from a human patient who received an intestinal transplant, so some T cells may come from the graft donor. This chain uses TRBV27 with TRBJ2-1; D uncertain. Specimen: ileum tissue, collected 584 days after intestinal transplantation. Written as DNA, the CDR3 is TGTGCCAGCCGGCTTGGCCGCAATGAGCAGTTCTTC. Its protein product is CASRLGRNEQFF.